This T cell receptor beta chain was profiled in a study of blood T cell repertoires in COVID-19. At the level of the study: Acute-phase and convalescent COVID-19 samples originated in the United States, Italy and Spain.

V was shortened by 2 bases and J by 4 bases, with 9 bases between the two germline ends. CDR1 is MNHNY, CDR2 SVGAGI, per germline (reference sequence). The CDR3 consists of 14 residues. Methods used by the authors: Researchers report that nucleated cell counts were estimated from reference gene primer amplification. The assay was immunoSEQ multiplex PCR, and TCRdb's table has in-frame clones only and misses some. The DNA gave D and trimming, while V, J and clone size come from that table. Found here are 390,000 or so clones, nearly 90% of them singletons; the top ten hold 6.5% to 7%. This sequence was found in a man aged 18 to 29 with active or convalescent COVID-19. What was sequenced was peripheral blood. J is TRBJ2-1 and V is TRBV6-6; weak D call: TRBD2 (5 bases). This CDR3 reads CASSYGGGYNEQFF. Written as DNA, the CDR3 is TGTGCCAGCAGTTACGGCGGAGGTTACAATGAGCAGTTCTTC.